This TCR beta chain was documented in a study of CD8+ T cells in alopecia areata. The CDR3 contains 13 residues. The ends were cut back, 5 bases at V and 5 bases at J, with 16 bases in the middle. Germline V CDR1 and CDR2: SQVTM, ANQGSEA. The authors extracted RNA and reverse transcribed it into cDNA as the sequencing template. Generated by immunoSEQ multiplex PCR, the TCRdb table keeps only in-frame clones and is missing some. The repertoire holds about 130,000 clones, around 50% seen once, with approximately 15% in the top ten. The treatment: oral pan-JAK inhibitor, 5-10 mg twice daily. This sequence joins TRBV29-1 and TRBJ2-7; D call uncertain. This receptor was obtained from a human donor with alopecia areata. The sample was CD8+ T cells sorted from blood, taken at week 4, from a patient treated with tofacitinib. The CDR3 loop is CSVLRGARNEQYF. The DNA for the CDR3 is TGCAGCGTTTTAAGAGGCGCCCGGAACGAGCAGTACTTC.